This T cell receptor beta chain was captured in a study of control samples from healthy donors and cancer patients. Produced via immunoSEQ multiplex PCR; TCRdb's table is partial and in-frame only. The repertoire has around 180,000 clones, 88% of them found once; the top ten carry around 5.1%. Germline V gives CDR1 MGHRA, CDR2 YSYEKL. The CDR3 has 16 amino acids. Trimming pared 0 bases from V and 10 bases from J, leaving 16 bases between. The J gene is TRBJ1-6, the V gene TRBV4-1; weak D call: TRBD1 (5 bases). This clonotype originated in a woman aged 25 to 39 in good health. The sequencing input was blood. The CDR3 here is CASSQDVGRDSSPLHF. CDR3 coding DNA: TGCGCCAGCAGCCAAGACGTGGGCAGGGACTCCTCACCCCTCCACTTT.